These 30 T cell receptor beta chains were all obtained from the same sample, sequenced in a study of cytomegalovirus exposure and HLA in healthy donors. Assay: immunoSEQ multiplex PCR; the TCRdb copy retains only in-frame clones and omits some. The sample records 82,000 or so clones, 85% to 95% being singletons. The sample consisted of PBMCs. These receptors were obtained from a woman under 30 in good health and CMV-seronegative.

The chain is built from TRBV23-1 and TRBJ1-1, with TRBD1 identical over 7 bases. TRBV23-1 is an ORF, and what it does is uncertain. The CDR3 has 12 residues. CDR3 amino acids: CASHHPIRGTFF. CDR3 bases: TGCGCGTCCCATCATCCGATCAGGGGGACTTTCTTT.

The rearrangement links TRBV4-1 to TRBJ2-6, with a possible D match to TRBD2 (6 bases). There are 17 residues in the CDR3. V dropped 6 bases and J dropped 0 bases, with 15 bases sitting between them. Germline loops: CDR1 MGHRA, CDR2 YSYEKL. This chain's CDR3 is CASRPVVGGSGANVLTF. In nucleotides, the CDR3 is TGCGCCAGCAGGCCAGTCGTGGGGGGCTCTGGGGCCAACGTCCTGACTTTC.

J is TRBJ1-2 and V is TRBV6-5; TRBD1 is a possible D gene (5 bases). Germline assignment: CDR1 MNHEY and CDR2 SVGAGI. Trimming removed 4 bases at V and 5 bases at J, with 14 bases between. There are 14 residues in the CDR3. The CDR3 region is CASSSADRRYGYTF. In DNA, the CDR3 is TGTGCCAGCAGTTCCGCAGACAGACGGTATGGCTACACCTTC.

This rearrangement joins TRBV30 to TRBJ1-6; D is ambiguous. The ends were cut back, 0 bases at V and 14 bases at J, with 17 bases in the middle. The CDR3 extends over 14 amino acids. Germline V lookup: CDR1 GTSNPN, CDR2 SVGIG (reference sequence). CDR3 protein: CAWSVRYGLTTLHF. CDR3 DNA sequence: TGTGCCTGGAGTGTAAGGTACGGACTAACGACCCTCCACTTT.

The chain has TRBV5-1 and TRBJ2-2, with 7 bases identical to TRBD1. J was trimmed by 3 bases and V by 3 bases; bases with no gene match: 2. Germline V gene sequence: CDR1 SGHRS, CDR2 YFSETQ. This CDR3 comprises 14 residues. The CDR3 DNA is TGCGCCAGCAGCTGGGACAGTTACACCGGGGAGCTGTTTTTT. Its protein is CASSWDSYTGELFF.

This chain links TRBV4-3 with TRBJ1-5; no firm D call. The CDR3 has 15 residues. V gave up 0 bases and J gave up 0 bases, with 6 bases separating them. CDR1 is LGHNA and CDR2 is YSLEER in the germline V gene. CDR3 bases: TGCGCCAGCAGCCAAGATGTAAATAGCAATCAGCCCCAGCATTTT. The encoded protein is CASSQDVNSNQPQHF.

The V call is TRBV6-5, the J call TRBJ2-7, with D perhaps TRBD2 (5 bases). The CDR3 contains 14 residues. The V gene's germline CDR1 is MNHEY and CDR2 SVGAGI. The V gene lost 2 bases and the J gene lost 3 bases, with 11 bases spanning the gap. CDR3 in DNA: TGTGCCAGCAGTTACCGACTACTGGGCTACGAGCAGTACTTC. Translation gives CASSYRLLGYEQYF.

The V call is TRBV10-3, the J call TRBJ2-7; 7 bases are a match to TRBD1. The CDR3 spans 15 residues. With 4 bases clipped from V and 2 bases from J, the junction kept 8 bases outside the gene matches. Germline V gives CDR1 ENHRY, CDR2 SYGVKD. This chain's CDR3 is CAISGGGDRAYEQYF. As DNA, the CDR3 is TGTGCCATCAGTGGAGGGGGCGACAGGGCCTACGAGCAGTACTTC.

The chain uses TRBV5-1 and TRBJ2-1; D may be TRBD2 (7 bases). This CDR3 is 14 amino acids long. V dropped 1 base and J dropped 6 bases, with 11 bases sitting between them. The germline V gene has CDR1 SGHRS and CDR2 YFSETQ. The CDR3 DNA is TGCGCCAGCAGCTTGAGGGGGGGCTCCAATGAGCAGTTCTTC. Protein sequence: CASSLRGGSNEQFF.

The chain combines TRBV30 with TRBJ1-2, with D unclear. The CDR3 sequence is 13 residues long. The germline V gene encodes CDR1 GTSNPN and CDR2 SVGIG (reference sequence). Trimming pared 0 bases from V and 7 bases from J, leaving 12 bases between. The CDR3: CAWSVPLRSGYTF. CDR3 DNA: TGTGCCTGGAGTGTCCCTCTCCGCAGTGGCTACACCTTC.

The CDR3 nucleotides are TGTGCCAGTAGGATGAGCGGGAGGGGAAAAAATGAGCAGTTCTTC. The encoded protein is CASRMSGRGKNEQFF. The chain uses TRBV19 and TRBJ2-1; 10 positions match TRBD2. J gave up 7 bases and V 6 bases, and 9 bases lay outside the gene matches. Germline V gene data show CDR1 as LNHDA and CDR2 as SQIVND (reference sequence). The CDR3 is made up of 15 amino acids.

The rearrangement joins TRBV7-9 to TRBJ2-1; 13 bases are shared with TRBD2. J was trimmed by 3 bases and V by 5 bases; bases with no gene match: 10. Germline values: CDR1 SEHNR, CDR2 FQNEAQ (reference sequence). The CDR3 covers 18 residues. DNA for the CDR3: TGTGCCAGCAGCGCGCGGGGACTAGCGGGGAGTGGCTACAATGAGCAGTTCTTC. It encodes CASSARGLAGSGYNEQFF.

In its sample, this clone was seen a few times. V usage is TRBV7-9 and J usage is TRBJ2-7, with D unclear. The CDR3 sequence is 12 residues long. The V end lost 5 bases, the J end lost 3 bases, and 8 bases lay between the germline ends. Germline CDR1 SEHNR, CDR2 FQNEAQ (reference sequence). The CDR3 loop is CASSPSDYEQYF. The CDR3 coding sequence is TGTGCCAGCAGCCCCAGTGACTACGAGCAGTACTTC.

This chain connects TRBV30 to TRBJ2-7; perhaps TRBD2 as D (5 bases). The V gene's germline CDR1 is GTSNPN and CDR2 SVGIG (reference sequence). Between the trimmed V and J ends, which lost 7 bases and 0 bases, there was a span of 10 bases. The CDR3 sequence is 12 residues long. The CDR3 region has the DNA TGTGCCTCCAAGCGGAGCTCCTACGAGCAGTACTTC. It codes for CASKRSSYEQYF.

CDR3 DNA sequence: TGTGCCAGCAGCCTACGATTCGACATTAACTATGGCTACACCTTC. As protein: CASSLRFDINYGYTF. The V gene is TRBV11-2, the J gene TRBJ1-2; D gene ambiguous. The CDR3 is 15 amino acids. The V gene's germline CDR1 is SGHAT and CDR2 FQNNGV. The V and J ends lost 5 bases and 1 base respectively, with 14 bases between them.

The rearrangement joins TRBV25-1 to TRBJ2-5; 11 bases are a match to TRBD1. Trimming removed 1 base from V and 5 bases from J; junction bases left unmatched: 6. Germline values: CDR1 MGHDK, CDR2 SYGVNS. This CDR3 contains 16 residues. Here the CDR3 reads CASSESLGQGAETQYF. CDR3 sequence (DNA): TGTGCCAGCAGTGAATCCCTTGGACAGGGGGCCGAGACCCAGTACTTC.

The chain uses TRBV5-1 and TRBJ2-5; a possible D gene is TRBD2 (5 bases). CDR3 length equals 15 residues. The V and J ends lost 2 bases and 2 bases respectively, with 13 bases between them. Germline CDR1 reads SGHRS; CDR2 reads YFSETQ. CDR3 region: CASSLGAGLQETQYF. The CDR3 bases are TGCGCCAGCAGCTTAGGTGCGGGTTTACAAGAGACCCAGTACTTC.

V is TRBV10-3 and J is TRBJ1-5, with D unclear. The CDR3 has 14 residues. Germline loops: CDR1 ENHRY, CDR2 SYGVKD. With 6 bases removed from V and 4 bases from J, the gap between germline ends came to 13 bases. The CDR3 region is CAISPVGPNQPQHF. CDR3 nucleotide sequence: TGTGCCATCAGCCCGGTGGGCCCAAATCAGCCCCAGCATTTT.

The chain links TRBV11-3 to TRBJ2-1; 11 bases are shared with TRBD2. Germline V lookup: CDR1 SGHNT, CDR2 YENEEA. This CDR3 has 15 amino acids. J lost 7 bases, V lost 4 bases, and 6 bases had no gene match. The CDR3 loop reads CASSSPTSGENEQFF. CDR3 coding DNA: TGTGCCAGCAGCTCCCCGACTAGCGGGGAGAATGAGCAGTTCTTC.

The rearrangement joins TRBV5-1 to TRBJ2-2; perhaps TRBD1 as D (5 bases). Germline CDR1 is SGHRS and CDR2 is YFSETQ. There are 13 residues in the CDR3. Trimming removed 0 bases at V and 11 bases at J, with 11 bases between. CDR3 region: CASSLDGQGELFF. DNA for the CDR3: TGCGCCAGCAGCTTGGACGGTCAGGGAGAGCTGTTTTTT.

The chain's CDR3 is CASGTRSFSEQFF. The CDR3 DNA follows: TGTGCCAGCGGGACTAGGAGCTTCAGTGAGCAGTTCTTC. The chain recombines TRBV28 with TRBJ2-1; 8 nucleotides line up with TRBD2. This CDR3 contains 13 residues. From germline, CDR1 is MDHEN and CDR2 SYDVKM. V lost 8 bases to trimming and J lost 9 bases; unmatched junction nucleotides: 9.

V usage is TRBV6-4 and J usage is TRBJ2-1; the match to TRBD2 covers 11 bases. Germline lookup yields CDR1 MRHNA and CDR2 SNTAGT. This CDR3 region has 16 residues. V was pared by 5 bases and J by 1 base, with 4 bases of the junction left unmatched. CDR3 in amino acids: CASSLIAGGSYNEQFF. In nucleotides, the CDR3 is TGTGCCAGCAGTTTAATAGCGGGGGGGTCCTACAATGAGCAGTTCTTC.

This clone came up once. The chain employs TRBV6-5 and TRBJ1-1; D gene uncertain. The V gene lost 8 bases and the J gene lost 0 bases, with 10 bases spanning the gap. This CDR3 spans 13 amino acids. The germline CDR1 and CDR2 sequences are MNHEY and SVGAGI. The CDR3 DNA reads TGTGCCAGCGCCACGAGGGTGAACACTGAAGCTTTCTTT. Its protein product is CASATRVNTEAFF.

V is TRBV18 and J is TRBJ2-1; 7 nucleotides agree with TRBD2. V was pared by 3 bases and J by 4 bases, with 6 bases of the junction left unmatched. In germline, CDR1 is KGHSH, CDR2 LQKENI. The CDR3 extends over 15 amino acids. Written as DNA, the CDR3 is TGTGCCAGCTCACCCTCATCTAGCGGTTACAATGAGCAGTTCTTC. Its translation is CASSPSSSGYNEQFF.

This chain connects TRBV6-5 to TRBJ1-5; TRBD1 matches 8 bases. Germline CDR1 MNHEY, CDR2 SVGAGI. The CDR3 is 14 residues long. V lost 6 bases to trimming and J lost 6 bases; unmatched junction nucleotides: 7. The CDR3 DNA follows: TGTGCCAGCAGCAATGGACAGGGAGGTCAGCCCCAGCATTTT. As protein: CASSNGQGGQPQHF.

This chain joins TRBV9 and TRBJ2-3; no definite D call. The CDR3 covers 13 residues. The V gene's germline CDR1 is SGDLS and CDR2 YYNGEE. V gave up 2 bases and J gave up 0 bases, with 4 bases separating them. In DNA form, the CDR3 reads TGTGCCAGCAGCGTCGGTAGCACAGATACGCAGTATTTT. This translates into CASSVGSTDTQYF.

This chain's CDR3 is CSVITGNSIRDRPYEQYF. In DNA form, the CDR3 reads TGCAGCGTAATCACCGGCAACTCGATTCGGGACAGACCTTACGAGCAGTACTTC. The chain couples TRBV29-1 to TRBJ2-7, with 7 bases fitting TRBD1. The CDR3 covers 18 residues. The germline CDR1 and CDR2 sequences are SQVTM and ANQGSEA. Trimming removed 6 bases from V and 4 bases from J; junction bases left unmatched: 24.

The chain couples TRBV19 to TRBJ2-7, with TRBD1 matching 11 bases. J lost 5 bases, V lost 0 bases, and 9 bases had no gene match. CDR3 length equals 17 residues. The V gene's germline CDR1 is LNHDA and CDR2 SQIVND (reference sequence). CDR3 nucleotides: TGTGCCAGTAGTATAGATGGACAGGGGGCAAACTTGAACGAGCAGTACTTC. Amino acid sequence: CASSIDGQGANLNEQYF.

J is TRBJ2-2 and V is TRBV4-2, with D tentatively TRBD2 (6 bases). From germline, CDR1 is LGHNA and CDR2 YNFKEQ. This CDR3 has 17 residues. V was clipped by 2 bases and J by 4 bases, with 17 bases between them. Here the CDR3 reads CASSQLLGGRGTGELFF. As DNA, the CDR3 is TGTGCCAGCAGCCAATTGTTGGGGGGAAGGGGCACCGGGGAGCTGTTTTTT.

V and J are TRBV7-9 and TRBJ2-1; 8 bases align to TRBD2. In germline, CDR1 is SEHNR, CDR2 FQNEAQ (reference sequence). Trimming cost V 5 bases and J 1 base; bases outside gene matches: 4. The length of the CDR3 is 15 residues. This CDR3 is CASSPTSGSYNEQFF. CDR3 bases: TGTGCCAGCAGCCCTACTAGCGGTTCCTACAATGAGCAGTTCTTC.